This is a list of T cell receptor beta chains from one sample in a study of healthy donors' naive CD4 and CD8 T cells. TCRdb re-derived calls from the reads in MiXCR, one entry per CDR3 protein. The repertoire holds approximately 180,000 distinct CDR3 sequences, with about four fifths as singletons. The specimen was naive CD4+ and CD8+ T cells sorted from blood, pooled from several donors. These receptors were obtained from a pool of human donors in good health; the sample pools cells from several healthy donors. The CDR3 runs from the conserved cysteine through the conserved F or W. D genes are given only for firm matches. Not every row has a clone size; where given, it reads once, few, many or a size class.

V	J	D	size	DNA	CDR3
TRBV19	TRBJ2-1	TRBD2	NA	TGTGCCAGTAGTATAGGGGACTACTCCTACAATGAGCAGTTCTTC	CASSIGDYSYNEQFF
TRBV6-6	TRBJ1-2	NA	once	TGTGCCAGCAGTTACATTCAGGATTCAACGGGCTATGGCTACACCTTC	CASSYIQDSTGYGYTF
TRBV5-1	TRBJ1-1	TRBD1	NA	TGCGCCAGCGCCGGGACAGGGGGCACTGAAGCTTTCTTT	CASAGTGGTEAFF
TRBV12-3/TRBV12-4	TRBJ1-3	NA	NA	TGTGCCAGCAGTTTTGGGGAACTCAGAAACACCATATATTTT	CASSFGELRNTIYF
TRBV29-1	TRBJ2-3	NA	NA	TGCAGCGGACTGCCGGGTACCTCCACAGATACGCAGTATTTT	CSGLPGTSTDTQYF
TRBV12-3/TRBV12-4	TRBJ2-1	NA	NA	TGTGCCAGCAGTTTACGGGGCCAGGGTGAGCAGTTCTTC	CASSLRGQGEQFF
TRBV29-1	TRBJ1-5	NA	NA	TGCAGCGTTGAAGGGGGATTCGGTCAGCCCCAGCATTTT	CSVEGGFGQPQHF
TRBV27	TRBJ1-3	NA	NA	TGTGCCAGCAGTGGCCTCAGCTCTGGAAACACCATATATTTT	CASSGLSSGNTIYF
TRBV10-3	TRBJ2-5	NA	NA	TGTGCCATCAGTGAGATTGTAGCGAGGGAGCAAGAGACCCAGTACTTC	CAISEIVAREQETQYF
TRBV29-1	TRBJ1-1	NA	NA	TGCAGCGTTGGCTACATGAACACTGAAGCTTTCTTT	CSVGYMNTEAFF
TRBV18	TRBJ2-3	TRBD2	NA	TGTGCCAGCTCACTGCGGACTAGCGGGAGGGCCTTCGATACGCAGTATTTT	CASSLRTSGRAFDTQYF
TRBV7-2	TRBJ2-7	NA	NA	TGTGCCAGCACCCTAGTTGGGACGGATTCCTACGAGCAGTACTTC	CASTLVGTDSYEQYF
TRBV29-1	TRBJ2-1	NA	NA	TGCAGCGTTGTCGGCGGGGGACACTACAATGAGCAGTTCTTC	CSVVGGGHYNEQFF
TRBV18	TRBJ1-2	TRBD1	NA	TGTGCCAGCTCACCGAGGACAGGGGACTATGGCTACACCTTC	CASSPRTGDYGYTF
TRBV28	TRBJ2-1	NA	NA	TGTGCCAGCAAATTCTTAGGGGTTACAGGCCGGAGAGACAATGAGCAGTTCTTC	CASKFLGVTGRRDNEQFF
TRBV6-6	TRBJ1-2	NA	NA	TGTGCCAGCAGACCCGACTATGGCTACACCTTC	CASRPDYGYTF
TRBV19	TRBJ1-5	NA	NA	TGTGCCAGTAGTATACAGGGCATGGGGGGATATAGCAATCAGCCCCAGCATTTT	CASSIQGMGGYSNQPQHF
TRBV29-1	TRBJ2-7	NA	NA	TGCAGCGTCCATCAGGGCAACTCAGCCTACGAGCAGTACTTC	CSVHQGNSAYEQYF
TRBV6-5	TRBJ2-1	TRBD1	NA	TGTGCCAGCAGTTACTTAGGGGGCCAGGCCGTTAATGAGCAGTTCTTC	CASSYLGGQAVNEQFF
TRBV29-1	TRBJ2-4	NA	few	TGCAGCGTTGAGGGGGCCGGGGACATTCAGTACTTC	CSVEGAGDIQYF
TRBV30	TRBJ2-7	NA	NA	TGTGCCTGGAGCGTCATGGGCGTGGGCGAGCAGTACTTC	CAWSVMGVGEQYF
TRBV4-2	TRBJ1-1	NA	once	TGTGCCAGCAGCCACAGATCAGGGAACACTGAAGCTTTCTTT	CASSHRSGNTEAFF
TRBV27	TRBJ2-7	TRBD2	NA	TGTGCCAGCACCCATGGGACTAGCGCTCCCTACGAGCAGTACTTC	CASTHGTSAPYEQYF
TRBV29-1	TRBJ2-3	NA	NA	TGCAGCGTTGAAGCGGACATCCTGCACACAGATACGCAGTATTTT	CSVEADILHTDTQYF
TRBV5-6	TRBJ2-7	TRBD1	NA	TGTGCCAGCAGCTACTGGACAGGGGCCGACGAGCAGTACTTC	CASSYWTGADEQYF
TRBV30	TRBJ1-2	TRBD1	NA	TGTGCCTGGAGTGTAGGGGACAGTGATGGCTACACCTTC	CAWSVGDSDGYTF
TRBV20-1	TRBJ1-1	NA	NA	TGCAGTGCTAGTAGGTATCAGGGCTGGAACGTGAGCACTGAAGCTTTCTTT	CSASRYQGWNVSTEAFF